Listed below are T cell receptor beta chains from one sample, sequenced in a study of blood T cell repertoires in COVID-19. Profiling relied on immunoSEQ multiplex PCR, and the TCRdb table lists in-frame clones only, not all of them. This table has about 210,000 clones, about 86% appearing once. The sample taken for sequencing was PBMCs or T cells enriched from blood (not recorded which). These receptors came from a woman aged 30 to 39 who had been exposed to COVID-19. Each CDR3 is given with its conserved first and last residue. D genes are given only for firm matches. Clone size is shown for a subset of rows, as once, few, many or a class of expanded clone.

size	D	J	V	DNA	CDR3
-	-	TRBJ2-2	TRBV4-2	TGTGCCAGCAGCCAAGCGGCCGGGGAGGTGACCGGGGAGCTGTTTTTT	CASSQAAGEVTGELFF
-	TRBD1	TRBJ1-3	TRBV30	TGTGCCTGGAGGCACGCGACAGGGTTTGGAAACACCATATATTTT	CAWRHATGFGNTIYF
-	TRBD1	TRBJ2-1	TRBV29-1	TGCAGAGGGGACAGTTACAATGAGCAGTTCTTC	CRGDSYNEQFF
-	TRBD1	TRBJ2-3	TRBV5-1	TGCGCCAGCACGGACAGGGGACATACGCAGTATTTT	CASTDRGHTQYF
-	-	TRBJ2-7	TRBV3-1/TRBV3-2	TGTGCCAGCAGCCCCAGGGGCACCAAGGGGCAGTACTTC	CASSPRGTKGQYF
-	-	TRBJ1-1	TRBV29-1	TGCAGCGTCACCCCGTGGGGGCCGGGTACTGAAGCTTTCTTT	CSVTPWGPGTEAFF
-	-	TRBJ1-1	TRBV6-5	TGTGCCAGCAGACTCAGGGGATACGGTAACACTGAAGCTTTCTTT	CASRLRGYGNTEAFF
-	TRBD2	TRBJ2-4	TRBV5-4	TGTGCCAGCAGCTTGGCTAGCGGGGGGGCTCAGCACAACATTCAGTACTTC	CASSLASGGAQHNIQYF
-	-	TRBJ2-7	TRBV5-1	TGCGCCAGCAGCTTGGTATCGACAACCAGCTCCTACGAGCAGTACTTC	CASSLVSTTSSYEQYF
-	-	TRBJ2-1	TRBV9	TGTGCCAGCAGCGACGGCAGGGGTATAGGGCAGTTCTTC	CASSDGRGIGQFF
once	-	TRBJ2-2	TRBV4-2	TGTGCCAGCAGCCGAACGGGGGACACCGGGGAGCTGTTTTTT	CASSRTGDTGELFF
once	TRBD1	TRBJ1-5	TRBV29-1	TGCAGCGTTGTTGACAGGGGGGGAAATCAGCCCCAGCATTTT	CSVVDRGGNQPQHF
-	TRBD1	TRBJ2-7	TRBV29-1	TGCAGCGTTCAGGGGGACCGGTCCTACGAGCAGTACTTC	CSVQGDRSYEQYF
-	-	TRBJ2-3	TRBV19	TGTGCCAGTACCATGCGGCCAAAGAGCACAGATACGCAGTATTTT	CASTMRPKSTDTQYF
-	-	TRBJ1-1	TRBV10-1	TGCGCCAGCAGTCGCCTCACAGGGCAGAACACTGAAGCTTTCTTT	CASSRLTGQNTEAFF
-	TRBD1	TRBJ1-2	TRBV28	TGTGCCAGCAGTACCCGGGACAGGAACTATGGCTACACCTTC	CASSTRDRNYGYTF
-	-	TRBJ2-7	TRBV6-6	TGTGCCAGCACCGTAGAGAGCTTTGTTGACTACGAGCAGTACTTC	CASTVESFVDYEQYF
-	TRBD1	TRBJ1-3	TRBV9	TGTGCCAGCAGCGTAGTGGGGGACAGCCCGAACTCTGGAAACACCATATATTTT	CASSVVGDSPNSGNTIYF
-	TRBD2	TRBJ2-3	TRBV5-1	TGCGCCAGCAGCCCCGGACTAGCGGGGGGGTGGAGCACAGATACGCAGTATTTT	CASSPGLAGGWSTDTQYF
-	TRBD2	TRBJ2-7	TRBV9	TGTGCCAGCAGCGGTAGCGGGGGGGCTTACGAGCAGTACTTC	CASSGSGGAYEQYF
-	-	TRBJ1-3	TRBV7-9	TGTGCCAGCAGCTTAGGGGCAGGCATGGAAAACACCATATATTTT	CASSLGAGMENTIYF
-	TRBD1	TRBJ1-2	TRBV25-1	TGTGCCAGCATGGGACAGGGAGGTCGGTATGGCTACACCTTC	CASMGQGGRYGYTF
-	TRBD1	TRBJ2-2	TRBV24-1	TGTGCCACCAGTGAGCATCCGGGACAGGGGAACACCGGGGAGCTGTTTTTT	CATSEHPGQGNTGELFF
-	-	TRBJ1-1	TRBV19	TGTGCCAGTGGATGGGGGCAGGGGAACACTGAAGCTTTCTTT	CASGWGQGNTEAFF
once	-	TRBJ1-6	TRBV6-5	TGTGCCAGCAGTTACTTGCCTCCGGGACACCAGCTCCACTTT	CASSYLPPGHQLHF
-	-	TRBJ2-7	TRBV7-9	TGTGCCAGCAGCTCCGAGGACTACGAGCAGTACTTC	CASSSEDYEQYF
-	TRBD2	TRBJ2-3	TRBV2	TGTGCCAGCAGCCATACGGGACTAGCGGGGAGAAAGGATACGCAGTATTTT	CASSHTGLAGRKDTQYF
-	TRBD1	TRBJ1-5	TRBV10-1	TGCGCCAGCAGGGCTAGGACAGGCTCCTATAGCAATCAGCCCCAGCATTTT	CASRARTGSYSNQPQHF
-	-	TRBJ1-1	TRBV5-4	TGTGCCAGCGGTCGAGGGGGTCTTCGGAACACTGAAGCTTTCTTT	CASGRGGLRNTEAFF
-	-	TRBJ1-1	TRBV10-3	TGTGCCATCAGAGACAGAGCCGGCATGAACACTGAAGCTTTCTTT	CAIRDRAGMNTEAFF
-	-	TRBJ1-1	TRBV27	TGTGCCAGCAGTTTATTAGGGGTTATGGGGCCTGAAGCTTTCTTT	CASSLLGVMGPEAFF
-	-	TRBJ2-5	TRBV2	TGTGCCAGCAGTGATGTGAGTCAAGAGACCCAGTACTTC	CASSDVSQETQYF
-	-	TRBJ2-3	TRBV7-6	TGTGCCAGCAGCTTTTTTCCCAGCCTCCAGGAACACACAGATACGCAGTATTTT	CASSFFPSLQEHTDTQYF
-	-	TRBJ2-7	TRBV6-5	TGTGCCAGCAGTGACTCCGGGACACCGTACGAGCAGTACTTC	CASSDSGTPYEQYF
few	-	TRBJ1-1	TRBV10-3	TGTGCCAACAAACAGGGAGAGGAGAACACTGAAGCTTTCTTT	CANKQGEENTEAFF
-	-	TRBJ2-3	TRBV5-1	TGCGCCAGCAGCTTGGATGCCGGGACTAGCACAGATACGCAGTATTTT	CASSLDAGTSTDTQYF
-	TRBD2	TRBJ2-3	TRBV5-4	TGTGCCAGCAGCACCCAGCGGGGGAGCACAGATACGCAGTATTTT	CASSTQRGSTDTQYF
-	-	TRBJ1-6	TRBV2	TGTGCCAGCAGACAGGGTAGCGATAATTCACCCCTCCACTTT	CASRQGSDNSPLHF
-	TRBD2	TRBJ2-7	TRBV2	TGTGCCAGCTCGCGGGGGGTCTCCTACGAGCAGTACTTC	CASSRGVSYEQYF
-	-	TRBJ1-5	TRBV6-2/TRBV6-3	TGTGCCAGCAGTTACCGGGGAGGGTGGGTAGAAGGCAATCAGCCCCAGCATTTT	CASSYRGGWVEGNQPQHF
-	TRBD2	TRBJ2-1	TRBV5-1	TGCGCCAGCAGCCCCCCGGGACTAGCGTCTTACAATGAGCAGTTCTTC	CASSPPGLASYNEQFF
-	-	TRBJ1-1	TRBV24-1	TGTGCCACCAGTACTTACGGGGGCACTGAAGCTTTCTTT	CATSTYGGTEAFF
-	-	TRBJ1-2	TRBV27	TGTGCCAGCAGTTTACGGGCAGGGGTTGGCTACACCTTC	CASSLRAGVGYTF
once	-	TRBJ1-4	TRBV18	TGTGCCAGCTCACAGAAGCCACAGGGACCTAATGAAAAACTGTTTTTT	CASSQKPQGPNEKLFF